The clone carrying this T cell receptor beta chain was seen a few times. Assay: immunoSEQ multiplex PCR; the TCRdb copy retains only in-frame clones and omits some. The sample shows about 190,000 clones, about 89% of them seen only once. CDR3 size: 16 residues. Germline-derived CDR1 and CDR2 are SEHNR and FQNEAQ (reference sequence). Trimming removed 5 bases at V and 2 bases at J, with 16 bases between. This sample is part of a study of control samples from healthy donors and cancer patients. The chain links TRBV7-9 to TRBJ1-5, with a tentative D call TRBD1 (6 bases). The specimen was blood. The TCR originated in a man aged 25-45 years in good health. CDR3: CASSPAGADGNQPQHF. The CDR3 DNA reads TGTGCCAGCAGCCCCGCGGGGGCCGACGGCAATCAGCCCCAGCATTTT.